One and the same sample provided the 14 T cell receptor beta chains below, sequenced in a study of Ad26.COV2.S vaccination and SARS-CoV-2 variants. Clones were read by immunoSEQ multiplex PCR, and TCRdb kept only the in-frame ones, dropping some. The sample shows around 400,000 clones, around 90% of them seen only once. The treatment is: around 19 received Ad26.COV2.S at low or high dose, single or two shots; roughly five received placebo; per-sample allocation not given. Sampling took place 63 days after the first vaccine or placebo injection. The source was peripheral blood, collected in a trial of Ad26.COV2.S vaccine versus placebo. These receptors all come from a person aged 18-60 years who received the Ad26.COV2.S COVID-19 vaccine or a placebo.

V gene TRBV19 combines with J gene TRBJ2-7, with 7 bases identical to TRBD1. Germline V gene sequence: CDR1 LNHDA, CDR2 SQIVND (reference sequence). This CDR3 spans 14 amino acids. The V gene end was trimmed by 3 bases and the J gene end by 3 bases; junction bases not matched to a gene: 5. The DNA for the CDR3 is TGTGCCAGTAGTATCGGGACAGCTTACTACGAGCAGTACTTC. The encoded protein is CASSIGTAYYEQYF. The full variable domain, in which reference TRBV19 and TRBJ2-7 provide the parts outside the CDR3, is DGGITQSPKYLFRKEGQNVTLSCEQNLNHDAMYWYRQDPGQGLRLIYYSQIVNDFQKGDIAEGYSVSREKKESFPLTVTSAQKNPTAFYLCASSIGTAYYEQYFGPGTRLTVT.

This chain connects TRBV29-1 to TRBJ2-7; D unclear. The V gene's germline CDR1 is SQVTM and CDR2 ANQGSEA. The ends were cut back, 4 bases at V and 8 bases at J, with 24 bases in the middle. The CDR3 extends over 15 amino acids. As DNA, the CDR3 is TGCAGCGTTGTGAAGTCCGATGGGTCCCGAAGGAAGCAGTACTTC. As protein: CSVVKSDGSRRKQYF.

The chain links TRBV3-1 (or the pseudogene TRBV3-2) to TRBJ1-1; maybe TRBD1 (6 bases). V lost 3 bases and J 10 bases, leaving 15 bases between the germline ends. Germline V CDR1 and CDR2: LGHDT, YNNKEL (reference sequence). The CDR3 length is 13 residues. The CDR3 spells CASSHTGKKGAFF. The CDR3 bases are TGTGCCAGCAGCCATACAGGGAAAAAGGGAGCTTTCTTT.

This CDR3 reads CASSLAGTGEGETQYF. The CDR3 region has the DNA TGTGCCAGCAGCTTAGCAGGGACAGGGGAAGGAGAGACCCAGTACTTC. The rearrangement uses TRBV7-9 and TRBJ2-5; 10 nucleotides agree with TRBD1. V lost 0 bases and J lost 4; bases outside the gene matches: 5. Germline loops: CDR1 SEHNR, CDR2 FQNEAQ (reference sequence). This CDR3 contains 16 residues.

The rearrangement uses TRBV5-1 and TRBJ2-7; 7 bases line up with TRBD1. With 4 bases clipped from V and 6 bases from J, the junction kept 7 bases outside the gene matches. The length of the CDR3 is 13 residues. Per the germline V gene, CDR1 is SGHRS and CDR2 is YFSETQ. CDR3 nucleotide sequence: TGCGCCAGCAGCGACCCAGGGGGTAGCGAGCAGTACTTC. As protein: CASSDPGGSEQYF. Using reference TRBV5-1 and TRBJ2-7 for the parts outside the CDR3, the full variable domain is KAGVTQTPRYLIKTRGQQVTLSCSPISGHRSVSWYQQTPGQGLQFLFEYFSETQRNKGNFPGRFSGRQFSNSRSEMNVSTLELGDSALYLCASSDPGGSEQYFGPGTRLTVT.

The V and J genes are TRBV7-8 and TRBJ2-3; the D is unclear. Germline lookup yields CDR1 SGHVS and CDR2 FQNEAQ. The V gene lost 1 base and the J gene lost 0 bases, with 11 bases spanning the gap. This CDR3 contains 16 residues. This CDR3 is CASSLDPGWSTDTQYF. In DNA, the CDR3 is TGTGCCAGCAGCTTAGACCCCGGCTGGAGCACAGATACGCAGTATTTT. Looking up the rest from reference TRBV7-8 and TRBJ2-3 gives the full variable domain: GAGVSQSPRYKVAKRGQDVALRCDPISGHVSLFWYQQALGQGPEFLTYFQNEAQLDKSGLPSDRFFAERPEGSVSTLKIQRTQQEDSAVYLCASSLDPGWSTDTQYFGPGTRLTVL.

This clone was counted once. CDR3 sequence: CASSYRTEQYEQYF. In DNA, the CDR3 is TGTGCCAGCAGTTACCGGACGGAACAATACGAGCAGTACTTC. This chain joins TRBV6-2 or TRBV6-3 and TRBJ2-7; D remains ambiguous. V lost 2 bases, J lost 4 bases, and 12 bases lay in between. The CDR3 runs 14 residues. Germline CDR1 reads MNHEY; CDR2 reads SVGEGT.

The chain links TRBV6-1 to TRBJ2-7; 8 bases align to TRBD2. Germline V gene lookup returns CDR1 MNHNS and CDR2 SASEGT. V trimming: 0 bases; J trimming: 6 bases; junction bases outside the gene matches: 7. The CDR3 loop spans 15 amino acids. The CDR3 nucleotides are TGTGCCAGCAGTGAAGCCGGACTAGCCTACTTCGAGCAGTACTTC. Its protein product is CASSEAGLAYFEQYF.

The chain links TRBV1 to TRBJ2-1; the D call TRBD2 from the table was never checked on the DNA. TRBV1 is shown as a pseudogene. The CDR3 sequence is 17 residues long. CDR3 sequence: CTSSQDKRELSYVEQFF. CDR3 DNA sequence: TGCACCAGCAGCCAAGACAAGCGGGAGCTTTCCTACGTTGAGCAGTTCTTC.

In DNA, the CDR3 is TGCGCCAGCAGCCCGGACTTTCAATCTTACAATGAGCAGTTCTTC. As protein: CASSPDFQSYNEQFF. The V gene is TRBV4-3, the J gene TRBJ2-1, with a possible D match to TRBD2 (5 bases). This CDR3 is built from 15 residues. Per the germline V gene, CDR1 is LGHNA and CDR2 is YSLEER. V gave up 4 bases and J gave up 4 bases, with 14 bases separating them.

The chain links TRBV4-3 to TRBJ1-2; no firm D call. Trimming took off 3 bases at V and 4 bases at J, with 12 bases between the two ends. This CDR3 is 14 amino acids long. In germline, CDR1 is LGHNA, CDR2 YSLEER. This CDR3 reads CASSQQDSPYGYTF. DNA of the CDR3: TGCGCCAGCAGCCAGCAAGACTCCCCCTATGGCTACACCTTC.

The gene calls are TRBV18 and TRBJ1-6, with D perhaps TRBD1 (6 bases). V lost 3 bases, J lost 8 bases, and 17 bases lay in between. Germline CDR1 KGHSH, CDR2 LQKENI. CDR3 length equals 16 residues. DNA of the CDR3: TGTGCCAGCTCACCGCTAGAAGACAGGAGGCATTCACCCCTCCACTTT. It encodes CASSPLEDRRHSPLHF.

The chain couples TRBV6-2 or TRBV6-3 to TRBJ2-1, with 9 bases lining up with TRBD2. This CDR3 is 14 amino acids long. Germline V gene sequence: CDR1 MNHEY, CDR2 SVGEGT. J was trimmed by 4 bases and V by 5 bases; bases with no gene match: 3. CDR3 sequence: CASSTGLAYNEQFF. In DNA form, the CDR3 reads TGTGCCAGCAGTACTGGACTAGCGTACAATGAGCAGTTCTTC.

CDR3 nucleotide sequence: TGCGCCAGCAGCCTCTCGACTAGCGGGATAGGTAATGAGCAGTTCTTC. The encoded protein is CASSLSTSGIGNEQFF. The chain has TRBV4-1 and TRBJ2-1, with 11 bases matching TRBD2. The CDR3 loop spans 16 amino acids. V gave up 4 bases and J gave up 7 bases; unmatched junction bases: 9. The germline CDR1 and CDR2 sequences are MGHRA and YSYEKL.